These 32 T cell receptor beta chains share one sample of origin, sequenced in a study of cytomegalovirus exposure and HLA in healthy donors. PCR involved 60 Vbeta and 13 Jbeta primers. Data came from immunoSEQ multiplex PCR; TCRdb stores just in-frame clones and leaves some out. Of about 73,000 clones listed, 65% to 85% are singletons. Material for sequencing was PBMCs. The receptors were gathered from a man in his sixties or seventies in good health and CMV-seronegative.

This clone showed up just a few times. The chain has TRBV28 and TRBJ1-6, with a tentative D call TRBD1 (6 bases). CDR3 size: 14 residues. Trimming cost V 4 bases and J 7 bases, with 11 bases left between them. The V gene's germline CDR1 is MDHEN and CDR2 SYDVKM. CDR3 region: CASSWGQPNSPLHF. CDR3 nucleotide sequence: TGTGCCAGCAGTTGGGGGCAGCCGAATTCACCCCTCCACTTT.

V gene TRBV7-2 combines with J gene TRBJ2-1; 8 bases are a match to TRBD2. The trim removed 4 bases at V and 8 bases at J, leaving 10 bases unmatched. This CDR3 comprises 15 residues. Germline CDR1 reads SGHTA; CDR2 reads FQGNSA. Here the CDR3 reads CASSSGTRRQDEQFF. The CDR3 DNA sequence: TGTGCCAGCAGCTCAGGGACTAGGAGGCAGGATGAGCAGTTCTTC.

The chain joins TRBV4-3 to TRBJ2-3; D ambiguous. The V end lost 0 bases, the J end lost 0 bases, and 7 bases lay between the germline ends. The CDR3 consists of 15 residues. Germline V lookup: CDR1 LGHNA, CDR2 YSLEER. The CDR3 nucleotides are TGCGCCAGCAGCCAAGATATCGGGAGCACAGATACGCAGTATTTT. Translation gives CASSQDIGSTDTQYF.

The chain couples TRBV7-2 to TRBJ2-3; a weak D match, TRBD2 (6 bases). Germline values: CDR1 SGHTA, CDR2 FQGNSA. V was trimmed by 5 bases and J by 4 bases, leaving 25 bases between them. The CDR3 covers 18 residues. CDR3 residues: CASSTQTLARWGADTQYF. The CDR3 DNA follows: TGTGCCAGCAGCACCCAGACCCTAGCGCGATGGGGGGCAGATACGCAGTATTTT.

This chain joins TRBV5-1 and TRBJ1-4; 7 nucleotides line up with TRBD1. Germline-derived CDR1 and CDR2 are SGHRS and YFSETQ. V lost 4 bases to trimming and J lost 8 bases; unmatched junction nucleotides: 8. The CDR3 runs to 14 residues. DNA of the CDR3: TGCGCCAGCAGCATAGGACAGGAACGGGAAAAACTGTTTTTT. Its protein product is CASSIGQEREKLFF.

The rearrangement uses TRBV7-9 and TRBJ2-1; 8 bases match TRBD1. Germline CDR1 SEHNR, CDR2 FQNEAQ (reference sequence). Trimming took 4 bases from V and 8 from J; bases not matched to a gene: 7. This CDR3 is built from 14 residues. The CDR3 region is CASSSTGGQDEQFF. In nucleotides, the CDR3 is TGTGCCAGCAGCTCCACAGGGGGACAGGATGAGCAGTTCTTC.

This chain uses TRBV10-3 with TRBJ2-7, with D perhaps matching TRBD2 (6 bases). Germline lookup yields CDR1 ENHRY and CDR2 SYGVKD. This CDR3 is built from 13 residues. V dropped 4 bases and J dropped 2 bases, with 9 bases sitting between them. CDR3 nucleotides: TGTGCCATCAGTGGGGCGGGAACCTACGAGCAGTACTTC. It codes for CAISGAGTYEQYF.

This clone was seen only a few times. This sequence joins TRBV4-3 and TRBJ2-3, with 10 bases matching TRBD2. J lost 6 bases, V lost 4 bases, and 10 bases had no gene match. The CDR3 has 16 residues. Germline CDR1 and CDR2: LGHNA and YSLEER. The chain's CDR3 is CASSPLPSGGADTQYF. In nucleotides, the CDR3 is TGCGCCAGCAGCCCGCTGCCTAGCGGGGGAGCGGATACGCAGTATTTT.

The rearrangement links TRBV14 to TRBJ2-5; 11 bases are a match to TRBD2. J gave up 5 bases and V 0 bases, and 14 bases lay outside the gene matches. Per the germline V gene, CDR1 is SGHDN and CDR2 is FVKESK. The CDR3 is 19 residues long. Here the CDR3 reads CASSQDGSLAGGPLETQYF. The CDR3, as DNA: TGTGCCAGCAGCCAAGACGGGTCCTTAGCGGGAGGGCCGTTGGAGACCCAGTACTTC.

V gene TRBV15 combines with J gene TRBJ2-1; 12 bases are a match to TRBD2. The CDR3 consists of 15 residues. CDR1 is LNHNV, CDR2 YYDKDF, per germline (reference sequence). The V gene end was trimmed by 3 bases and the J gene end by 6 bases; junction bases not matched to a gene: 3. The CDR3 bases are TGTGCCACCAGCAGGAGGGGACTAGCGGGCAATGAGCAGTTCTTC. This encodes CATSRRGLAGNEQFF.

The rearrangement joins TRBV7-8 to TRBJ2-7, with 9 bases matching TRBD2. J gave up 2 bases and V 1 base, and 3 bases lay outside the gene matches. Looked up from germline, CDR1 is SGHVS and CDR2 is FQNEAQ. The CDR3 consists of 15 residues. CDR3 in amino acids: CASSLVSSGAYEQYF. The CDR3, as DNA: TGTGCCAGCAGCTTAGTATCTAGCGGGGCCTACGAGCAGTACTTC.

V is TRBV6-6 and J is TRBJ1-5; 7 nucleotides agree with TRBD1. The length of the CDR3 is 14 residues. The germline gives CDR1 MNHNY, CDR2 SVGAGI (reference sequence). V lost 0 bases and J lost 6; bases outside the gene matches: 2. CDR3 in DNA: TGTGCCAGCAGTTACTCAGGGGGCGGTCAGCCCCAGCATTTT. It yields the protein CASSYSGGGQPQHF.

The V and J genes are TRBV7-6 and TRBJ2-7, with 7 bases aligning to TRBD1. Per the germline V gene, CDR1 is SGHVS and CDR2 is FNYEAQ. V lost 5 bases, J lost 2 bases, and 6 bases stayed unmatched. The CDR3 consists of 14 residues. CDR3 amino acids: CASSPGTEAYEQYF. In DNA, the CDR3 is TGTGCCAGCAGCCCCGGGACAGAAGCCTACGAGCAGTACTTC.

This rearrangement joins TRBV9 to TRBJ2-7; weak D call: TRBD2 (6 bases). The CDR3 runs to 15 residues. Germline V gene data show CDR1 as SGDLS and CDR2 as YYNGEE. V lost 2 bases and J 2 bases, leaving 14 bases between the germline ends. The CDR3 nucleotides are TGTGCCAGCAGCGTGGCGTTGGGGGGTCCCTACGAGCAGTACTTC. This codes for CASSVALGGPYEQYF.

This clone was counted only a few times. The chain couples TRBV4-3 to TRBJ1-6; no definite D call. V lost 3 bases and J 9 bases, leaving 9 bases between the germline ends. The CDR3 runs 13 residues. The V gene's germline CDR1 is LGHNA and CDR2 YSLEER. The CDR3: CASSQTEASPLHF. The CDR3, as DNA: TGCGCCAGCAGCCAGACGGAGGCTTCACCCCTCCACTTT.

This CDR3 is CASSLNHPTGSRTYGYTF. The CDR3 bases are TGTGCCAGTAGTCTCAACCATCCGACAGGGAGTCGAACTTATGGCTACACCTTC. The chain recombines TRBV19 with TRBJ1-2, with 7 nucleotides matching TRBD1. Germline lookup yields CDR1 LNHDA and CDR2 SQIVND (reference sequence). V shed 5 bases and J 5 bases; nucleotides not matched to a gene: 20. The CDR3 sequence is 18 residues long.

The rearrangement links TRBV15 to TRBJ2-5, with 9 bases fitting TRBD2. The CDR3 is made up of 17 amino acids. J was trimmed by 11 bases and V by 0 bases; bases with no gene match: 16. Germline V gene sequence: CDR1 LNHNV, CDR2 YYDKDF (reference sequence). DNA for the CDR3: TGTGCCACCAGCAGAGATCTCCCGACTAGCGGAGCCGGGGGGCAGTACTTC. Protein sequence: CATSRDLPTSGAGGQYF.

J is TRBJ2-5 and V is TRBV18; no reliable D call. The CDR3 sequence is 12 residues long. Germline-derived CDR1 and CDR2 are KGHSH and LQKENI. The V end lost 2 bases, the J end lost 5 bases, and 6 bases lay between the germline ends. This chain's CDR3 is CASSPDTETQYF. The CDR3 nucleotides read TGTGCCAGCTCACCAGACACGGAGACCCAGTACTTC.

The sample holds one count of this clone. The chain combines TRBV7-2 with TRBJ1-1, with D possibly matching TRBD1 (6 bases). This CDR3 has 14 amino acids. CDR1 is SGHTA and CDR2 is FQGNSA in the germline V gene. V gave up 7 bases and J gave up 3 bases, with 15 bases separating them. The CDR3 DNA follows: TGTGCCAGCACCGGGGGGCCTCGGGACACTGAAGCTTTCTTT. This codes for CASTGGPRDTEAFF.

The chain is built from TRBV18 and TRBJ1-5; possible D gene TRBD1, 6 bases. Trimming stripped 5 bases from V and 3 bases from J, with 17 bases between. This CDR3 is 16 amino acids long. CDR1 is KGHSH, CDR2 LQKENI, per germline. As DNA, the CDR3 is TGTGCCAGCTCAGCTGACAGGTCGACACCCAATCAGCCCCAGCATTTT. This translates into CASSADRSTPNQPQHF.

The V call is TRBV5-1, the J call TRBJ2-2; weak D call: TRBD1 (5 bases). The germline gives CDR1 SGHRS, CDR2 YFSETQ. The CDR3 extends over 17 amino acids. The V end was cut by 4 bases, the J end by 6 bases, with 22 bases between. CDR3 loop: CASSQGPDGIRAGELFF. CDR3 sequence (DNA): TGCGCCAGCAGCCAAGGACCGGACGGAATCAGGGCCGGGGAGCTGTTTTTT.

The rearrangement uses TRBV7-2 and TRBJ2-3; possible D gene TRBD1, 6 bases. Trimming took off 3 bases at V and 13 bases at J, with 23 bases between the two ends. The length of the CDR3 is 15 residues. Germline CDR1 SGHTA, CDR2 FQGNSA. The CDR3 bases are TGTGCCAGCAGCTTGGTACCTCTCCGGGACAACTTGGAGTATTTT. Translated: CASSLVPLRDNLEYF.

This chain uses TRBV18 with TRBJ2-3, with unresolved D. Trimming took off 5 bases at V and 2 bases at J, with 5 bases between the two ends. This CDR3 has 12 residues. Germline assignment: CDR1 KGHSH and CDR2 LQKENI. CDR3: CASSATTDTQYF. Here the CDR3 DNA reads TGTGCCAGCTCAGCTACCACAGATACGCAGTATTTT.

This clone was counted between two and nine times. The CDR3, as DNA: TGTGCCAGCAGTTACTGGCAGGCCTCTGGAAACACCATATATTTT. Its protein is CASSYWQASGNTIYF. The gene calls are TRBV6-8 and TRBJ1-3; D remains unclear. Per germline, CDR1 MNHGY and CDR2 SAAAGT. The CDR3 spans 15 residues. V was trimmed by 1 base and J by 0 bases, leaving 7 bases between them.

The V gene is TRBV5-1, the J gene TRBJ2-1; the D gene is possibly TRBD2 (6 bases). V gave up 2 bases and J gave up 1 base, with 10 bases separating them. Looked up from germline, CDR1 is SGHRS and CDR2 is YFSETQ. CDR3 size: 15 residues. The CDR3, as DNA: TGCGCCAGCAGCTTTGGGGGAGGTTCCTACAATGAGCAGTTCTTC. Translated: CASSFGGGSYNEQFF.

The chain links TRBV11-2 to TRBJ1-1; D is possibly TRBD1 (5 bases). Germline CDR1 and CDR2: SGHAT and FQNNGV. The CDR3 totals 14 residues. V was cut by 6 bases and J by 1 base, with 12 bases left in between. For the CDR3, the DNA is TGTGCCAGCAGAGCAAGGGGAGGGAACACTGAAGCTTTCTTT. Residues: CASRARGGNTEAFF.

The V call is TRBV6-1, the J call TRBJ2-5; TRBD2 matches 11 bases. Germline-derived CDR1 and CDR2 are MNHNS and SASEGT. V lost 2 bases to trimming and J lost 5 bases; unmatched junction nucleotides: 7. The CDR3 is 16 amino acids. Here the CDR3 DNA reads TGTGCCAGCAGTGAATTTTTAAGGACTAGCGGGGAGACCCAGTACTTC. This encodes CASSEFLRTSGETQYF.

The chain links TRBV7-2 to TRBJ1-3, with D maybe TRBD1 (5 bases). The CDR3 contains 15 residues. V lost 7 bases to trimming and J lost 0 bases, with 13 bases between them. Germline lookup yields CDR1 SGHTA and CDR2 FQGNSA. The chain's CDR3 is CASTTGPNSGNTIYF. In nucleotides, the CDR3 is TGTGCCAGCACTACAGGTCCCAACTCTGGAAACACCATATATTTT.

This clone was observed at least ten times. The V gene is TRBV5-1, the J gene TRBJ2-5, with D unresolved. V lost 4 bases to trimming and J lost 5 bases, with 18 bases between them. The CDR3 length is 15 residues. The germline gives CDR1 SGHRS, CDR2 YFSETQ. The CDR3 is CASSPGRDGMETQYF. In DNA form, the CDR3 reads TGCGCCAGCAGCCCAGGTCGTGACGGTATGGAGACCCAGTACTTC.

There are a few counts of this clone. This chain uses TRBV7-6 with TRBJ2-7, with a tentative D call TRBD2 (6 bases). The ends were cut back, 4 bases at V and 3 bases at J, with 16 bases in the middle. CDR3 length: 15 amino acids. CDR1 is SGHVS and CDR2 is FNYEAQ in the germline V gene. The CDR3 DNA follows: TGTGCCAGCAGCTCTCAGGCGGGAAAAGACTACGAGCAGTACTTC. It yields the protein CASSSQAGKDYEQYF.

The V gene is TRBV6-1, the J gene TRBJ1-2; D ambiguous. With 7 bases removed from V and 8 bases from J, the gap between germline ends came to 17 bases. Germline CDR1 and CDR2: MNHNS and SASEGT. CDR3 size: 13 residues. The CDR3 DNA reads TGTGCCAGCAACATAAATCTGGGAGGAGGCTACACCTTC. Its protein is CASNINLGGGYTF.

This clone has a handful of counts. Other DNA sequences in the same sample also yield this CDR3. This sequence joins TRBV11-2 and TRBJ2-7; D is ambiguous. V lost 1 base and J lost 2, with 9 bases in between. Germline CDR1 and CDR2: SGHAT and FQNNGV. CDR3 length equals 14 residues. As DNA, the CDR3 is TGTGCCAGCAGCTTAGGTACCCGAGCCTACGAGCAGTACTTC. Its protein is CASSLGTRAYEQYF.